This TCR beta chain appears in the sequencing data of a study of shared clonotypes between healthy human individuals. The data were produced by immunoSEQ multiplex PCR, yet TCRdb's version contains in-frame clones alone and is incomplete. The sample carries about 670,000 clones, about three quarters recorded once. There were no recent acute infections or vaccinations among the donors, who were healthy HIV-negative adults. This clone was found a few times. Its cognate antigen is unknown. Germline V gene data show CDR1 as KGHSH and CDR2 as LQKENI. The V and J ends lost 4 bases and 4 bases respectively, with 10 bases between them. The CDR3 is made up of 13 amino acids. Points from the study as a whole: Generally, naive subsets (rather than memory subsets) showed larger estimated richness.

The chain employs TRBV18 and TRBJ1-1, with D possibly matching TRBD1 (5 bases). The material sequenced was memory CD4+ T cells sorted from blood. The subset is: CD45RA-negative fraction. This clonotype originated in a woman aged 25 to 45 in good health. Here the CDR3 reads CASSQGPGTEAFF. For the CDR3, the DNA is TGTGCCAGCTCACAGGGACCGGGCACTGAAGCTTTCTTT.